This T cell receptor (beta chain) was sequenced in a study of tissue T cells after allogeneic stem cell transplantation. Study context: Pathologist review favored tissue samples showing histologically apparent lymphocytes.

Study-level findings and limits: Which tissue TCRs were alloreactive or antigen-specific was not determined. Some clones might be persisting host cells.

Measured with immunoSEQ multiplex PCR; TCRdb has only the in-frame clones, and not every one. Here the sample spans 1,000 to 1,500 clones, roughly three quarters being singletons. Autopsy tissues spanned esophagus to rectum, liver, skin, and lymphoid organs including spleen. In regard to this clone: Its antigen is currently unknown.

The CDR3 length is 17 residues. V was shortened by 4 bases and J by 2 bases, with 18 bases between the two germline ends. Germline CDR1 reads LNHDA; CDR2 reads SQIVND (reference sequence). The TCR was taken from a male patient older than 55 with steroid-refractory graft-versus-host disease after an allogeneic stem cell transplant. Some T cells may have originated in the graft donor. V usage is TRBV19 and J usage is TRBJ2-4, with D possibly matching TRBD2 (7 bases). Sequencing was performed on spleen tissue, taken at autopsy. Here the CDR3 reads CASSTPGRGISKNIQYF. As DNA, the CDR3 is TGTGCCAGTAGTACCCCGGGGAGGGGGATTTCCAAAAACATTCAGTACTTC. Looking up the rest from reference TRBV19 and TRBJ2-4 gives the full variable domain: DGGITQSPKYLFRKEGQNVTLSCEQNLNHDAMYWYRQDPGQGLRLIYYSQIVNDFQKGDIAEGYSVSREKKESFPLTVTSAQKNPTAFYLCASSTPGRGISKNIQYFGAGTRLSVL.